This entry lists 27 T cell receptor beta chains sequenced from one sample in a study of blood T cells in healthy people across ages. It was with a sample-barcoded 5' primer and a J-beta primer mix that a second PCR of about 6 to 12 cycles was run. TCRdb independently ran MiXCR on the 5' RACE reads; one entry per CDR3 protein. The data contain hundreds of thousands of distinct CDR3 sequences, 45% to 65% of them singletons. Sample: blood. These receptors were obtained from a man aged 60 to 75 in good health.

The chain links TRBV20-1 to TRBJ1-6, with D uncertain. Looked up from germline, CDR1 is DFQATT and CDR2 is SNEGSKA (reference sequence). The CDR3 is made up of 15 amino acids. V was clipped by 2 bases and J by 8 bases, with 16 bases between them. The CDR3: CSARPGVLRDSPLHF. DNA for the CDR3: TGCAGTGCTAGACCAGGCGTTCTAAGGGATTCACCCCTCCACTTT.

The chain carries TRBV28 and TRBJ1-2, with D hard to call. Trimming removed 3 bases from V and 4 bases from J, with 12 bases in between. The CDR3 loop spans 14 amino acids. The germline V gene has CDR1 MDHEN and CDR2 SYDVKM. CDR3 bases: TGTGCCAGCAGTTTGGGGAGAGGTAGCTATGGCTACACCTTC. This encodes CASSLGRGSYGYTF.

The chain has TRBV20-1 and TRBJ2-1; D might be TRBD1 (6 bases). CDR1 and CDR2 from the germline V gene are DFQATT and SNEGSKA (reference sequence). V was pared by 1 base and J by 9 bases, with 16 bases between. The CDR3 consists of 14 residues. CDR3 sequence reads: CSARAPDRLGEQFF. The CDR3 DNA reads TGCAGTGCTAGAGCCCCCGACAGGTTGGGTGAGCAGTTCTTC.

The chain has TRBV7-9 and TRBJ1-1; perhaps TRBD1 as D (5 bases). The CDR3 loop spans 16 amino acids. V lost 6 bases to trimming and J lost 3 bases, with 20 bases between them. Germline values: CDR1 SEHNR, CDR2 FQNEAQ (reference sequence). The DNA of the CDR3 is TGTGCCAGCAGTTCTCCCCGGGGGGGTGGGGACACTGAAGCTTTCTTT. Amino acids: CASSSPRGGGDTEAFF.

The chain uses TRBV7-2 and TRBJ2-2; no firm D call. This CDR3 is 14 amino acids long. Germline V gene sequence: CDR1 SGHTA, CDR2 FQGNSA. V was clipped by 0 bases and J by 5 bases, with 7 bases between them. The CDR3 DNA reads TGTGCCAGCAGCTTAGCGCCGACTACCGGGGAGCTGTTTTTT. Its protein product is CASSLAPTTGELFF.

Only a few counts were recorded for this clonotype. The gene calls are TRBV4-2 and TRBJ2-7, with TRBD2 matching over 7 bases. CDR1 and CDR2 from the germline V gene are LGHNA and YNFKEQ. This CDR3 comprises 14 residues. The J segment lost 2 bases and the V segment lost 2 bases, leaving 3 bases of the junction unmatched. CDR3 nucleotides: TGTGCCAGCAGCCAACCGGGGGGAGCCTACGAGCAGTACTTC. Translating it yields CASSQPGGAYEQYF.

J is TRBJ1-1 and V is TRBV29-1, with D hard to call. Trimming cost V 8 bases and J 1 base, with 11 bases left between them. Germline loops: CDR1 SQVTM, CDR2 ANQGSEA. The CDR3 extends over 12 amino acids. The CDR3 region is CSLGRENTEAFF. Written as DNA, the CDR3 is TGCAGCCTCGGGAGGGAGAACACTGAAGCTTTCTTT.

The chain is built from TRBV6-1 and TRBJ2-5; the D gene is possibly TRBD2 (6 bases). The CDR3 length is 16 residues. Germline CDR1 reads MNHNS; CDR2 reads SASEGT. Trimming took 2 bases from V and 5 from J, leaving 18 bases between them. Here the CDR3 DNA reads TGTGCCAGCAGTGAATTTTCAGCGGGTCCCGAGGAGACCCAGTACTTC. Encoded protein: CASSEFSAGPEETQYF.

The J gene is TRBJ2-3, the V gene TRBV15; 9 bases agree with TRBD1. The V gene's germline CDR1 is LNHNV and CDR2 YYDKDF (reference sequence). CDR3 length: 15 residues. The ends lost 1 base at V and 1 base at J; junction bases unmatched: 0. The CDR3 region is CATSRGDRGTDTQYF. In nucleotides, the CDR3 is TGTGCCACCAGCAGAGGGGACAGGGGCACAGATACGCAGTATTTT.

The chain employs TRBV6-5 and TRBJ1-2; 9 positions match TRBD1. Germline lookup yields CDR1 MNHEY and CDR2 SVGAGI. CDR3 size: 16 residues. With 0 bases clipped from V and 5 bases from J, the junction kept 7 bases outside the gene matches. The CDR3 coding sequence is TGTGCCAGCAGTTACTCATGGACAGGGGAACCGTATGGCTACACCTTC. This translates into CASSYSWTGEPYGYTF.

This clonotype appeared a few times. The CDR3 protein is CASSWDPGAKNIQYF. The CDR3 nucleotides read TGTGCCAGCAGTTGGGACCCAGGTGCCAAAAACATTCAGTACTTC. V usage is TRBV6-1 and J usage is TRBJ2-4, with D perhaps matching TRBD1 or TRBD2 (5 bases each). Germline CDR1 MNHNS, CDR2 SASEGT. This CDR3 is built from 15 residues. The ends were cut back, 5 bases at V and 1 base at J, with 12 bases in the middle.

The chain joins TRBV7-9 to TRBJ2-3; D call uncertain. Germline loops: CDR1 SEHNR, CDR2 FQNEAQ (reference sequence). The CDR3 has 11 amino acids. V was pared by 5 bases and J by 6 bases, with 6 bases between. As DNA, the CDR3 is TGTGCCAGCAGCCCCATCGATACGCAGTATTTT. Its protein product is CASSPIDTQYF.

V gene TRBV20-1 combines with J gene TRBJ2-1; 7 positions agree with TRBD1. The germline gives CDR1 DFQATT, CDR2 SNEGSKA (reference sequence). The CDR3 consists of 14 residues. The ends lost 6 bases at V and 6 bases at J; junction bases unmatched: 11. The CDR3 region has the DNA TGCAGTGCAAAGACAGGGAATCGGGTCAATGAGCAGTTCTTC. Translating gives CSAKTGNRVNEQFF.

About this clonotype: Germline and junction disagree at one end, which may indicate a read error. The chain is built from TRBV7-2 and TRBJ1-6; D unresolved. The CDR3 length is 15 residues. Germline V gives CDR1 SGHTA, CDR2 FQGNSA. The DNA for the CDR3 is TGTGCCAGCAGCCTAGCAACCAGATCCAATTCACTCCTCCACTTT. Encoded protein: CASSLATRSNSLLHF. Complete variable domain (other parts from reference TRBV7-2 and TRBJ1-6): GAGVSQSPSNKVTEKGKDVELRCDPISGHTALYWYRQSLGQGLEFLIYFQGNSAPDKSGLPSDRFSAERTGGSVSTLTIQRTQQEDSAVYLCASSLATRSNSLLHFGNGTRLTVT.

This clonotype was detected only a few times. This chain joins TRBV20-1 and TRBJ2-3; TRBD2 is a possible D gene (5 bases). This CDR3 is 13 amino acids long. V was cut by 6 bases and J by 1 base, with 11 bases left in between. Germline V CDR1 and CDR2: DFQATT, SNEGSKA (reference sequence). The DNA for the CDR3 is TGCAGTGCCCCGACTACACGCACAGATACGCAGTATTTT. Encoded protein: CSAPTTRTDTQYF.

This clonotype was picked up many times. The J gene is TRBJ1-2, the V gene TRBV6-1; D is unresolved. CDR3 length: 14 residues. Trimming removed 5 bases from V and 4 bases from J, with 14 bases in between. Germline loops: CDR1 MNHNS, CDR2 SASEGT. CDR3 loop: CASSTAGRSYGYTF. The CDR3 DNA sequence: TGTGCCAGCAGTACCGCTGGACGGAGCTATGGCTACACCTTC.

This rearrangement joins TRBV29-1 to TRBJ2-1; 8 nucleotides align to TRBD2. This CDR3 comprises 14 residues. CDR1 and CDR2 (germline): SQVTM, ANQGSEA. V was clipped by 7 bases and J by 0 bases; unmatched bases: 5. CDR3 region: CSARRGGSYNEQFF. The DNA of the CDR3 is TGCAGCGCCAGACGGGGGGGCTCCTACAATGAGCAGTTCTTC.

In DNA form, the CDR3 reads TGTGCCAGCAGCCCAAGAGGGGGGGGGACTGTCACCTACGAGCAGTACTTC. This sequence encodes CASSPRGGGTVTYEQYF. This chain connects TRBV9 to TRBJ2-7; a possible D gene is TRBD2 (7 bases). The germline V and J ends were trimmed by 4 bases and 2 bases, with 22 bases remaining between them. The CDR3 contains 17 residues. CDR1 SGDLS and CDR2 YYNGEE come from the germline V gene.

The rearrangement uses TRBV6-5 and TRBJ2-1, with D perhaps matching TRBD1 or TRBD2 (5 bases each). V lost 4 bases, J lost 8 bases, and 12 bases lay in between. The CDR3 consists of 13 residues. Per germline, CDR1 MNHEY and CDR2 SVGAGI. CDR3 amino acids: CASSWDGFDEQFF. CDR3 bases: TGTGCCAGCAGTTGGGACGGATTCGATGAGCAGTTCTTC.

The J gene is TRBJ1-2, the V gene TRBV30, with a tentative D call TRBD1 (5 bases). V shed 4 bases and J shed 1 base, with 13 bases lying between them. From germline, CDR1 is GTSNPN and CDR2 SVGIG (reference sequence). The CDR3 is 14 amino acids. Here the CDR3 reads CAWTHQGSNYGYTF. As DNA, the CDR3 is TGTGCCTGGACCCATCAGGGAAGTAACTATGGCTACACCTTC.

The CDR3 region is CSVETRLGETQYF. CDR3 DNA sequence: TGCAGCGTTGAAACCCGACTAGGAGAGACCCAGTACTTC. V gene TRBV29-1 combines with J gene TRBJ2-5; TRBD2 might be the D (6 bases). Trimming shortened V by 2 bases and J by 4 bases, and 11 bases separated the two germline ends. Germline assignment: CDR1 SQVTM and CDR2 ANQGSEA. The CDR3 totals 13 residues.

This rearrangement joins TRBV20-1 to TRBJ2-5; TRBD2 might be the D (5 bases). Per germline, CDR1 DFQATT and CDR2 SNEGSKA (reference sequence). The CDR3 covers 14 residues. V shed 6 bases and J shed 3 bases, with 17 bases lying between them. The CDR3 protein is CSAGLLQREETQYF. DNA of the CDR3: TGCAGTGCCGGACTCCTCCAGAGGGAAGAGACCCAGTACTTC.

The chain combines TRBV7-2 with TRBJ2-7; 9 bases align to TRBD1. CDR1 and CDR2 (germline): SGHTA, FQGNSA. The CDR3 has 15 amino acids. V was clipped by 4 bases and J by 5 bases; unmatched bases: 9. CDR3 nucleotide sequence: TGTGCCAGCAGCTCCGGACTCGGACAGGGGAACGAGCAGTACTTC. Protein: CASSSGLGQGNEQYF.

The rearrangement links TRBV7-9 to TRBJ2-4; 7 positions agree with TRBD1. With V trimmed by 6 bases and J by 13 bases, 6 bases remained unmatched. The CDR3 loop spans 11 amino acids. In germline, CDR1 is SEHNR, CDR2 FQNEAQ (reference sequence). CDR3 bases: TGTGCCAGCAGTGGAAACAGGGGACAGTACTTC. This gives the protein CASSGNRGQYF. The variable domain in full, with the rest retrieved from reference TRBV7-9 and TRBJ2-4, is DTGVSQNPRHKITKRGQNVTFRCDPISEHNRLYWYRQTLGQGPEFLTYFQNEAQLEKSRLLSDRFSAERPKGSFSTLEIQRTEQGDSAMYLCASSGNRGQYFGAGTRLSVL.

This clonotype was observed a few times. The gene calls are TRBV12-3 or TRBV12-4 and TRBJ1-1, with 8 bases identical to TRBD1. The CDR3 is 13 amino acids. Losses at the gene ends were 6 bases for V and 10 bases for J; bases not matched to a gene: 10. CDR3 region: CASRQDRERVAFF. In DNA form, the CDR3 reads TGTGCCAGCAGGCAGGACAGGGAAAGGGTAGCTTTCTTT.

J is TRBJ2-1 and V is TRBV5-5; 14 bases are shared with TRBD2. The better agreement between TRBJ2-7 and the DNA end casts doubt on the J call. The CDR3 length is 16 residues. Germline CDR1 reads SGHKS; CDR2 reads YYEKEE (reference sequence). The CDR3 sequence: CASSLRTSGRSYEQYF. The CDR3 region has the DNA TGTGCCAGCAGCTTGAGGACTAGCGGGAGGAGCTACGAGCAGTACTTC.

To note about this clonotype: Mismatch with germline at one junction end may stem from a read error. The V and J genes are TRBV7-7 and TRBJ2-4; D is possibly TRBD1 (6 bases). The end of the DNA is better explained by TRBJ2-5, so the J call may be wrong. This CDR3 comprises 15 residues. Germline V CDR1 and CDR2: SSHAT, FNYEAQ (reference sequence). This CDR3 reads CASSLAGQGRETQYF. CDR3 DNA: TGTGCTAGCAGCTTAGCTGGGCAGGGGAGAGAGACCCAGTACTTC.